This T cell receptor (beta chain) was observed in a study of cytomegalovirus exposure and HLA in healthy donors. Study as a whole: Among the 400 or so donors who were genotyped, about 80% fell in the genetic ancestry cluster that is associated with self-reported Caucasian donors. Whole-study findings and limits: Per a prior analysis, the majority of TCR beta V segments were productive roughly 90% or roughly 30% of the time. Indistinguishable V segments such as TRBV6-2 and TRBV6-3 were excluded.

This clone was seen at least ten times. Its antigen is undetermined. Although they were nominally healthy when sampled, donors likely had unrecorded immune exposures. It was with 60 Vbeta and 13 Jbeta primers that the PCR ran. The assay was immunoSEQ multiplex PCR, and TCRdb's table has in-frame clones only and misses some. The table includes more than 85,000 clones, less than 65% detected once. This CDR3 comprises 12 residues. Germline CDR1 LNHDA, CDR2 SQIVND (reference sequence). The V gene lost 4 bases and the J gene lost 4 bases, with 7 bases spanning the gap. The sequenced sample was PBMCs. The source of this sequence is a woman aged 30 to 39 in good health and CMV-seronegative. The V and J genes are TRBV19 and TRBJ1-1; D is unclear. CDR3 sequence (DNA): TGTGCCAGTAGTAGACCTAGCACTGAAGCTTTCTTT. Translating it yields CASSRPSTEAFF.